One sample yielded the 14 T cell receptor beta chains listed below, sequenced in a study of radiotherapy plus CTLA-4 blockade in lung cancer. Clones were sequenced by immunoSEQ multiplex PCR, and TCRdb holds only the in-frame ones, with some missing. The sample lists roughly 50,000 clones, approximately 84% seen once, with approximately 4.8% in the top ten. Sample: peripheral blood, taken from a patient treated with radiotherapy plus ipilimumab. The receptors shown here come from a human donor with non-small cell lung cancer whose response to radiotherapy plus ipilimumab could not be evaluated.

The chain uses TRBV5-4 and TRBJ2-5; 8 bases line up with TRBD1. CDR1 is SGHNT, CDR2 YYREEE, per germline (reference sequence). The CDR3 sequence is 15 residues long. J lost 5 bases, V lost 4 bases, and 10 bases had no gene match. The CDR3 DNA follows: TGTGCCAGCAGCCCCCGGGACAGGCCCCATGAGACCCAGTACTTC. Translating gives CASSPRDRPHETQYF.

CDR3 protein: CASSEEGQGGETQYF. The CDR3, as DNA: TGTGCCAGCAGTGAAGAGGGACAGGGGGGGGAGACCCAGTACTTC. The V gene is TRBV2, the J gene TRBJ2-5, with 11 bases lining up with TRBD1. The V gene end was trimmed by 1 base and the J gene end by 5 bases; junction bases not matched to a gene: 3. CDR1 is SNHLY, CDR2 FYNNEI, per germline. This CDR3 is built from 15 residues.

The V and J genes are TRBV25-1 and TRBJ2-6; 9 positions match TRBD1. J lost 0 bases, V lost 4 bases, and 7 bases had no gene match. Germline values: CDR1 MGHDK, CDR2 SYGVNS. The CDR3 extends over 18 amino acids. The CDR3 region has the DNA TGTGCCAGCAGTGGACTCGGGACAGGGCACTCTGGGGCCAACGTCCTGACTTTC. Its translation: CASSGLGTGHSGANVLTF.

The CDR3 DNA is TGCGCCAGCAGCTTCGAACGGGACAGATCTAACTATGGCTACACCTTC. It specifies CASSFERDRSNYGYTF. The rearrangement links TRBV5-1 to TRBJ1-2, with 7 bases fitting TRBD1. The CDR3 contains 16 residues. Germline trimming cut 2 bases from V and 0 bases from J; bases unmatched to any gene: 7. Germline V gene data show CDR1 as SGHRS and CDR2 as YFSETQ.

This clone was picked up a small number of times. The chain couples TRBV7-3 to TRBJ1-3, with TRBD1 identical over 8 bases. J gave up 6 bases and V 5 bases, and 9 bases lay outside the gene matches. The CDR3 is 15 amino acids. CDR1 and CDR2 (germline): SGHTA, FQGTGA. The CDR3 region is CASSPNPGGVNTIYF. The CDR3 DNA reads TGTGCCAGCAGCCCCAACCCAGGGGGCGTAAACACCATATATTTT.

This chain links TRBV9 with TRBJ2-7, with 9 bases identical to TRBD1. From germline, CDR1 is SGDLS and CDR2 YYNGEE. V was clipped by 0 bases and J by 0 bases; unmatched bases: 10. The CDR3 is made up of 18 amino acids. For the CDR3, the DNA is TGTGCCAGCAGCGTAGGCGGGACAGGGCCTAGGAGCTCCTACGAGCAGTACTTC. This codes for CASSVGGTGPRSSYEQYF.

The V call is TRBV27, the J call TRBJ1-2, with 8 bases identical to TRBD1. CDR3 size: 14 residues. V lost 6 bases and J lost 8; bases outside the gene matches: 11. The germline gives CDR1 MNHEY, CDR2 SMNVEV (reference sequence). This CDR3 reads CASSPTDRDYGYTF. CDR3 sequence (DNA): TGTGCCAGCAGCCCTACGGACAGGGATTACGGCTACACCTTC.

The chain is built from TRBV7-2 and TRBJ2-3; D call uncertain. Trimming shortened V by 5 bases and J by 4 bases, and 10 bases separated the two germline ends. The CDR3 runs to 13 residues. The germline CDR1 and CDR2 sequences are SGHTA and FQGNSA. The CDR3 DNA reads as TGTGCCAGCAGCGCAGGTGTGGCAGATACGCAGTATTTT. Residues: CASSAGVADTQYF.

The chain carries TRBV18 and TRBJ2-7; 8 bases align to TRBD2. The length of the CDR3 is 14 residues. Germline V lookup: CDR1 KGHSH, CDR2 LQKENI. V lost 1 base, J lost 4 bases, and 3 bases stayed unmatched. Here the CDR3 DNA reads TGTGCCAGCTCACCACGGCCTAGCGGGTACGAGCAGTACTTC. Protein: CASSPRPSGYEQYF.

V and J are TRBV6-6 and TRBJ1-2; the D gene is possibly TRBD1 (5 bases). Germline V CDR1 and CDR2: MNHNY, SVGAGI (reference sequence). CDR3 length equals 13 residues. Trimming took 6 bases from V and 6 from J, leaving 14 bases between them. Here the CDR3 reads CASSLAQGNGYTF. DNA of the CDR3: TGTGCCAGCAGCTTGGCCCAGGGAAATGGCTACACCTTC.

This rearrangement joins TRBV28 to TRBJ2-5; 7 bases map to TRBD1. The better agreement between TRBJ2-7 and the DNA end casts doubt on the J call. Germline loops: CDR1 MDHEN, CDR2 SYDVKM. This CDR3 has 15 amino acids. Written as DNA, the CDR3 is TGTGCCAGCAGTCCGGCAGGGGGAAACTCCTACGAGCAGTACTTC. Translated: CASSPAGGNSYEQYF.

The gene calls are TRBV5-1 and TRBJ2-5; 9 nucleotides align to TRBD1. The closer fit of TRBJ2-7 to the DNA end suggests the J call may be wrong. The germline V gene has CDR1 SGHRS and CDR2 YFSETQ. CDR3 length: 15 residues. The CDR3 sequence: CASSFRTGASYEQYF. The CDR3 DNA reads TGCGCCAGCAGCTTTAGGACAGGGGCCTCCTACGAGCAGTACTTC.

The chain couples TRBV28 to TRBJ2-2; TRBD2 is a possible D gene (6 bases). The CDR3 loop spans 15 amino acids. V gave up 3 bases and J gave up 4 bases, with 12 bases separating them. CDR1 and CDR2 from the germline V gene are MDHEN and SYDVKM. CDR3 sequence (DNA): TGTGCCAGCAGTTTCTTGCGGGGTACCACCGGGGAGCTGTTTTTT. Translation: CASSFLRGTTGELFF.

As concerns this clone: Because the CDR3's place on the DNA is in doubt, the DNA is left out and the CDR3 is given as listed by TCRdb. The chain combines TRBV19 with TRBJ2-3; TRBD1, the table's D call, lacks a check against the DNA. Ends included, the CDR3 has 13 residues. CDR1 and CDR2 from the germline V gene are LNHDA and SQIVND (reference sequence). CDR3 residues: CASTSGQGNTQYF.